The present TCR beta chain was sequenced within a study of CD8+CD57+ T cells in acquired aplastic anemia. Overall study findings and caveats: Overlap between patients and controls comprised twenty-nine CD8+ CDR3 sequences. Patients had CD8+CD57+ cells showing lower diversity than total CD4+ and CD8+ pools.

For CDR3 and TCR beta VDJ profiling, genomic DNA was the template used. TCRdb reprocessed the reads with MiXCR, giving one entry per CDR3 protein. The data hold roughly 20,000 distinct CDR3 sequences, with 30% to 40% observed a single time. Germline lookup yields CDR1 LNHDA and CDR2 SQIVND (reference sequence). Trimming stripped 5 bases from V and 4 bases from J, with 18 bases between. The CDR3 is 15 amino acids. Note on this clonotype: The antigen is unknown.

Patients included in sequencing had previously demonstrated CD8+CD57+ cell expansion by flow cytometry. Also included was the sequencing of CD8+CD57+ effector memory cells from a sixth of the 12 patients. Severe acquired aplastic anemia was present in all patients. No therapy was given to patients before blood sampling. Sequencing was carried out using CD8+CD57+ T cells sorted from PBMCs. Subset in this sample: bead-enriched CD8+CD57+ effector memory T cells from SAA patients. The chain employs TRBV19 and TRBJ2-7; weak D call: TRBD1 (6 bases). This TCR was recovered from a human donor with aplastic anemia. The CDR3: CASSSRGSAIYEQYF. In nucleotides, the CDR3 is TGTGCCAGTAGTTCCAGGGGCTCCGCAATATACGAGCAGTACTTC.